The 30 T cell receptor beta chains below come from one sample, sequenced in a study of blood T cell repertoires in COVID-19. The protocol was immunoSEQ multiplex PCR, while the TCRdb copy is restricted to in-frame clones and leaves out a portion. The repertoire holds fewer than 110,000 clones, with approximately 88% as singletons. The sample taken for sequencing was peripheral blood. Receptor source: a human donor in a cohort sampled during active COVID-19.

The chain employs TRBV4-3 and TRBJ2-7; 8 positions match TRBD1. The V gene's germline CDR1 is LGHNA and CDR2 YSLEER. J was trimmed by 6 bases and V by 4 bases; bases with no gene match: 5. CDR3 length: 13 amino acids. Here the CDR3 reads CASSRVRGLEQYF. CDR3 nucleotides: TGCGCCAGCAGCCGAGTCAGGGGGCTCGAGCAGTACTTC.

The CDR3 region is CASSGVLVGQPQHF. The CDR3, as DNA: TGTGCCAGTAGTGGTGTCCTGGTCGGTCAGCCCCAGCATTTT. This chain links TRBV19 with TRBJ1-5; no clear D gene. Germline V CDR1 and CDR2: LNHDA, SQIVND (reference sequence). The V and J ends lost 5 bases and 6 bases respectively, with 14 bases between them. The CDR3 has 14 residues. Full variable domain (outside the CDR3, taken from reference TRBV19 and TRBJ1-5): DGGITQSPKYLFRKEGQNVTLSCEQNLNHDAMYWYRQDPGQGLRLIYYSQIVNDFQKGDIAEGYSVSREKKESFPLTVTSAQKNPTAFYLCASSGVLVGQPQHFGDGTRLSIL.

V and J are TRBV4-1 and TRBJ2-5, with TRBD2 matching 10 bases. J was trimmed by 1 base and V by 4 bases; bases with no gene match: 15. Germline V gives CDR1 MGHRA, CDR2 YSYEKL. The CDR3 is 19 amino acids. The CDR3 region is CASSLRTSGPQGVQETQYF. The CDR3 DNA sequence: TGCGCCAGCAGCCTACGGACTAGCGGACCCCAAGGTGTCCAAGAGACCCAGTACTTC.

V and J are TRBV30 and TRBJ2-1; TRBD1 might be the D (5 bases). Germline-derived CDR1 and CDR2 are GTSNPN and SVGIG (reference sequence). Trimming pared 5 bases from V and 6 bases from J, leaving 11 bases between. This CDR3 is built from 12 residues. The CDR3 sequence is CAWGQGGNEQFF. CDR3 DNA sequence: TGTGCCTGGGGGCAGGGCGGCAATGAGCAGTTCTTC.

The V and J genes are TRBV4-2 and TRBJ2-7; the match to TRBD1 covers 8 bases. This CDR3 has 13 amino acids. V shed 4 bases, J shed 2 bases, and the junction held 1 base outside the gene matches. Germline V gene data show CDR1 as LGHNA and CDR2 as YNFKEQ. The DNA of the CDR3 is TGTGCCAGCAGCCCGACAGGGGCCTACGAGCAGTACTTC. Encoded protein: CASSPTGAYEQYF.

The genes are TRBV27 and TRBJ1-1; tentatively, D is TRBD1 (6 bases). Deletions cut 5 bases from V and 4 bases from J, with 17 bases between. In germline, CDR1 is MNHEY, CDR2 SMNVEV (reference sequence). The CDR3 length is 15 residues. Here the CDR3 DNA reads TGTGCCAGCAGTCAACCGGGACACACGACCACTGAAGCTTTCTTT. This sequence encodes CASSQPGHTTTEAFF.

DNA of the CDR3: TGTGCCAGCAGTGACAGGGGGGAGGAGACCCAGTACTTC. Encoded protein: CASSDRGEETQYF. This chain uses TRBV12-3 or TRBV12-4 with TRBJ2-5; the match to TRBD1 covers 9 bases. V lost 5 bases, J lost 5 bases, and 3 bases stayed unmatched. The CDR3 loop spans 13 amino acids.

The chain is built from TRBV7-9 and TRBJ2-4, with no clear D. The CDR3 loop spans 15 amino acids. Germline V gives CDR1 SEHNR, CDR2 FQNEAQ (reference sequence). V lost 4 bases, J lost 3 bases, and 13 bases lay in between. Here the CDR3 DNA reads TGTGCCAGCAGCTCCGAAATATCCAGCAAAAACATTCAGTACTTC. Translating it yields CASSSEISSKNIQYF.

The V call is TRBV19, the J call TRBJ2-1; 12 bases align to TRBD2. The germline gives CDR1 LNHDA, CDR2 SQIVND (reference sequence). The length of the CDR3 is 17 residues. Trimming removed 5 bases from V and 0 bases from J; junction bases left unmatched: 5. The CDR3 sequence: CASSVTSGSGSYNEQFF. In nucleotides, the CDR3 is TGTGCCAGTAGTGTGACTAGCGGGAGCGGCTCCTACAATGAGCAGTTCTTC.

This sequence joins TRBV7-9 and TRBJ2-1; 7 nucleotides match TRBD2. There are 14 residues in the CDR3. With 4 bases clipped from V and 7 bases from J, the junction kept 7 bases outside the gene matches. Looked up from germline, CDR1 is SEHNR and CDR2 is FQNEAQ (reference sequence). For the CDR3, the DNA is TGTGCCAGCAGCTCCGACGGGGGGACTAATGAGCAGTTCTTC. This sequence encodes CASSSDGGTNEQFF. Based on the CDR3 plus reference TRBV7-9 and TRBJ2-1, the full variable domain is DTGVSQNPRHKITKRGQNVTFRCDPISEHNRLYWYRQTLGQGPEFLTYFQNEAQLEKSRLLSDRFSAERPKGSFSTLEIQRTEQGDSAMYLCASSSDGGTNEQFFGPGTRLTVL.

A single count supports this clone. The chain uses TRBV2 and TRBJ2-2; 9 bases are shared with TRBD2. The V gene end was trimmed by 6 bases and the J gene end by 2 bases; junction bases not matched to a gene: 4. Germline V gene lookup returns CDR1 SNHLY and CDR2 FYNNEI. This CDR3 has 15 amino acids. CDR3 sequence (DNA): TGTGCCAGCAGGGAGACTAGCGGTAACACCGGGGAGCTGTTTTTT. This gives the protein CASRETSGNTGELFF.

This chain links TRBV6-2 or TRBV6-3 with TRBJ2-3, with D hard to call. CDR1 is MNHEY and CDR2 is SVGEGT in the germline V gene. This CDR3 is built from 13 residues. V was clipped by 4 bases and J by 6 bases, with 11 bases between them. CDR3 DNA sequence: TGTGCCAGCAGTTTCCCCGCGTCCGATACGCAGTATTTT. Translation: CASSFPASDTQYF.

Only a few counts were recorded for this clone. This rearrangement joins TRBV30 to TRBJ2-2; 8 bases align to TRBD2. The CDR3 sequence is 13 residues long. J lost 6 bases, V lost 4 bases, and 4 bases had no gene match. Germline CDR1 GTSNPN, CDR2 SVGIG (reference sequence). The DNA for the CDR3 is TGTGCCTGGAAAGGACTAGCTGCCGGGGAGCTGTTTTTT. It codes for CAWKGLAAGELFF.

This chain joins TRBV28 and TRBJ2-1, with TRBD1 as a possible D gene (5 bases). The CDR3 is 14 amino acids. Between the trimmed V and J ends, which lost 4 bases and 4 bases, there was a span of 11 bases. Germline lookup yields CDR1 MDHEN and CDR2 SYDVKM. The CDR3 here is CASSSLDIYNEQFF. The CDR3 coding sequence is TGTGCCAGCAGTTCCCTGGACATATACAATGAGCAGTTCTTC.

As concerns this clone: Because the CDR3's place on the DNA is in doubt, the DNA is left out and the CDR3 is given as listed by TCRdb. The chain is built from TRBV19 and TRBJ1-3; no DNA check was done on the table's D call, TRBD1. The germline V gene encodes CDR1 LNHDA and CDR2 SQIVND (reference sequence). 14 amino acids form the CDR3, both terminal residues included. The CDR3 region is CASSILASGNTIYF.

The rearrangement links TRBV2 to TRBJ2-3; perhaps TRBD2 as D (6 bases). V shed 1 base and J shed 4 bases, with 12 bases lying between them. Per the germline V gene, CDR1 is SNHLY and CDR2 is FYNNEI. The CDR3 extends over 15 amino acids. The CDR3 nucleotides are TGTGCCAGCAGTGAAGGGTCGGGAGCCTCAGATACGCAGTATTTT. It codes for CASSEGSGASDTQYF.

This clone was detected only a few times. The chain has TRBV7-2 and TRBJ2-3; D remains ambiguous. Trimming pared 6 bases from V and 6 bases from J, leaving 13 bases between. The germline CDR1 and CDR2 sequences are SGHTA and FQGNSA. This CDR3 has 13 amino acids. DNA for the CDR3: TGTGCCAGCAGTCGCCGCCCCCGGGATACGCAGTATTTT. Protein sequence: CASSRRPRDTQYF.

V is TRBV24-1 and J is TRBJ1-2; weak D call: TRBD1 (5 bases). V lost 2 bases and J 8 bases, leaving 20 bases between the germline ends. CDR1 is KGHDR, CDR2 SFDVKD, per germline. The CDR3 totals 16 residues. The chain's CDR3 is CATSDSYALKGKGYTF. CDR3 nucleotide sequence: TGTGCCACCAGTGATTCTTACGCCCTCAAGGGGAAAGGCTACACCTTC.

The J gene is TRBJ1-3, the V gene TRBV19; 7 nucleotides match TRBD1. The CDR3 consists of 16 residues. The J segment lost 3 bases and the V segment lost 6 bases, leaving 11 bases of the junction unmatched. Germline V CDR1 and CDR2: LNHDA, SQIVND (reference sequence). The DNA for the CDR3 is TGTGCCAGTAGCGCACAGGGGTCCCTCTTTGGAAACACCATATATTTT. Its translation: CASSAQGSLFGNTIYF. Filled out from reference TRBV19 and TRBJ1-3, the complete variable domain reads DGGITQSPKYLFRKEGQNVTLSCEQNLNHDAMYWYRQDPGQGLRLIYYSQIVNDFQKGDIAEGYSVSREKKESFPLTVTSAQKNPTAFYLCASSAQGSLFGNTIYFGEGSWLTVV.

The chain employs TRBV5-1 and TRBJ2-5, with 9 positions matching TRBD1. After removal of 1 base from V and 2 bases from J, the junction contained 9 bases not matched to a gene. CDR1 is SGHRS, CDR2 YFSETQ, per germline. The CDR3 sequence is 17 residues long. Here the CDR3 reads CASSLMWRQGGQETQYF. CDR3 DNA sequence: TGCGCCAGCAGCTTGATGTGGAGACAGGGGGGTCAAGAGACCCAGTACTTC.

This sequence joins TRBV14 and TRBJ2-1; the D is unclear. CDR3 length: 14 amino acids. Germline assignment: CDR1 SGHDN and CDR2 FVKESK. Trimming left V 2 bases short and J 6 bases short, with 11 bases between. DNA for the CDR3: TGTGCCAGCAGCCAATGGGCAGTAAGCAATGAGCAGTTCTTC. Its protein is CASSQWAVSNEQFF.

The chain recombines TRBV5-4 with TRBJ2-7, with no clear D. Trimming removed 4 bases from V and 4 bases from J, with 9 bases in between. The CDR3 loop spans 12 amino acids. The germline CDR1 and CDR2 sequences are SGHNT and YYREEE (reference sequence). CDR3 protein: CASSTPGYEQYV. The CDR3 DNA reads TGTGCCAGCAGCACCCCCGGTTACGAGCAGTACGTC.

This chain connects TRBV23-1 to TRBJ1-1, with TRBD1 matching 11 bases. TRBV23-1 is flagged as an ORF with uncertain function. Unmatched junction bases numbered 13, after V lost 5 bases and J lost 5 bases. This CDR3 region has 17 residues. CDR3 nucleotide sequence: TGCGCCAGCAGTAGAAAATTTGACCGGGACAGGGGGACTGAAGCTTTCTTT. This gives the protein CASSRKFDRDRGTEAFF.

The V gene is TRBV4-3, the J gene TRBJ2-2; 7 bases line up with TRBD2. The germline V gene encodes CDR1 LGHNA and CDR2 YSLEER. V lost 1 base, J lost 2 bases, and 7 bases stayed unmatched. This CDR3 region has 17 residues. CDR3 in DNA: TGCGCCAGCAGCCAAGTTTGGGGGGGAGGTAACACCGGGGAGCTGTTTTTT. Its protein is CASSQVWGGGNTGELFF.

The chain links TRBV15 to TRBJ2-2; 8 nucleotides match TRBD1. The V gene end was trimmed by 1 base and the J gene end by 11 bases; junction bases not matched to a gene: 0. Germline V CDR1 and CDR2: LNHNV, YYDKDF (reference sequence). The CDR3 is made up of 12 amino acids. The CDR3 DNA sequence: TGTGCCACCAGCAGAGCAGGGGGCGAGCTGTTTTTT. As protein: CATSRAGGELFF.

The chain couples TRBV30 to TRBJ2-5, with 10 bases matching TRBD2. Unmatched junction bases numbered 8, after V lost 1 base and J lost 9 bases. The CDR3 covers 14 residues. Germline CDR1 reads GTSNPN; CDR2 reads SVGIG (reference sequence). The CDR3 DNA sequence: TGTGCCTGGAGTGAACTAGCGGGGCCCCTGGCCCAGTACTTC. It specifies CAWSELAGPLAQYF.

V and J are TRBV5-4 and TRBJ2-1, with 8 bases fitting TRBD2. The germline V gene has CDR1 SGHNT and CDR2 YYREEE (reference sequence). Unmatched junction bases numbered 4, after V lost 0 bases and J lost 5 bases. This CDR3 is built from 15 residues. DNA of the CDR3: TGTGCCAGCAGCTTGGTTGGTAGCGGGAACAATGAGCAGTTCTTC. Translated, it gives CASSLVGSGNNEQFF.

The chain recombines TRBV10-2 with TRBJ2-7; possibly TRBD1 for D (6 bases). The CDR3 has 13 amino acids. V lost 7 bases, J lost 3 bases, and 13 bases lay in between. CDR1 is WSHSY, CDR2 SAAADI, per germline. The CDR3 DNA sequence: TGCGCCAGCACCCCGGGACAAAACTACGAGCAGTACTTC. Translation gives CASTPGQNYEQYF.

The rearrangement links TRBV18 to TRBJ2-4; TRBD2 matches at 14 bases. The junction had 6 bases not matched to a gene; V was cut back by 3 bases and J by 2 bases. Per the germline V gene, CDR1 is KGHSH and CDR2 is LQKENI. The CDR3 is 18 residues long. The CDR3 loop is CASSPLGLAGVTKNIQYF. Here the CDR3 DNA reads TGTGCCAGCTCACCCCTGGGACTAGCGGGAGTGACCAAAAACATTCAGTACTTC.

The gene calls are TRBV6-5 and TRBJ2-3; no firm D call. The CDR3 has 14 amino acids. CDR1 and CDR2 (germline): MNHEY, SVGAGI. V was cut by 6 bases and J by 4 bases, with 14 bases left in between. The CDR3 here is CASSRGLVADTQYF. DNA for the CDR3: TGTGCCAGCAGCCGCGGTTTGGTCGCAGATACGCAGTATTTT.